This record concerns one TCR beta chain sequence. Its antigen is unidentified. The PCR ran on 60 Vbeta and 13 Jbeta primers. Clones were sequenced by immunoSEQ multiplex PCR, and TCRdb holds only the in-frame ones, with some missing. The profile shows fewer than 250,000 clones, roughly 85% of them singletons. V shed 4 bases and J shed 4 bases, with 19 bases lying between them. Germline V gene sequence: CDR1 SEHNR, CDR2 FQNEAQ (reference sequence). The CDR3 extends over 16 amino acids. This record comes from a study of cytomegalovirus exposure and HLA in healthy donors. General study findings and limits: In vitro work confirmed that a few CMV-associated chains recognize CMV antigens. Fewer N-insertions (relative to the roughly 700-donor mean) were reportedly seen in an Asian-associated ancestry cluster in a later analysis. According to the study, roughly 160 TCR beta chains were cytomegalovirus-associated. Reported findings show TCR beta sequences accurately forecast HLA-A and HLA-B alleles in most subjects.

The specimen sequenced was PBMCs. This TCR came from a male donor in good health and CMV-seronegative. The J gene is TRBJ1-2, the V gene TRBV7-9, with D possibly being TRBD1 (6 bases). For the CDR3, the DNA is TGTGCCAGCAGCTCTGTTTCCGGGACAAGCAGCTATGGCTACACCTTC. This encodes CASSSVSGTSSYGYTF.